Included here is one T cell receptor beta chain sequence, with context. Antigen specificity is unknown. These data belong to a study of Ad26.COV2.S vaccination and SARS-CoV-2 variants. Study-level background: Participants got Ad26.COV2.S intramuscularly, once or twice 56 days apart.

The method was immunoSEQ multiplex PCR; TCRdb's version includes in-frame clones alone and lacks a portion of them. The repertoire has hundreds of thousands of clones, around 88% of them found once; the top ten carry about 11%. Overall study findings and caveats: Breadth of non-spike TCRs did not differ between vaccinees and placebo recipients. Substantial breadth in spike-specific CD8+ and CD4+ T cell responses was reportedly seen after vaccination.

The treatment denotes: roughly 19 received Ad26.COV2.S at low or high dose, single or two shots; about 5 received placebo; per-sample allocation not given. At day 63 after the first vaccine or placebo injection, samples were drawn. This clonotype originated in a person between 18 and 60 years old who received the Ad26.COV2.S COVID-19 vaccine or a placebo. Sample: peripheral blood, taken in a trial of Ad26.COV2.S vaccine versus placebo.

In DNA form, the CDR3 reads TGTGCCAGCAGCCAAGGGGAGGGAGGGATAGATACGCAGTATTTT. This codes for CASSQGEGGIDTQYF. The chain joins TRBV3-1 (or the pseudogene TRBV3-2) to TRBJ2-3, with 7 bases aligning to TRBD2. The V gene's germline CDR1 is LGHDT and CDR2 YNNKEL (reference sequence). V lost 1 base to trimming and J lost 5 bases; unmatched junction nucleotides: 6. This CDR3 spans 15 amino acids.